This TCR beta chain was recorded in a study of PD-L1 blockade in urothelial cancer. The overall study: At some point between 2012 and 2014 therapy began: atezolizumab 1,200 mg intravenously every 3 weeks. Analysis of blood occurred 3 weeks (second dose) and 6 weeks after treatment start.

The authors spiked synthetic TCR analog templates into each PCR. The table came from immunoSEQ multiplex PCR; TCRdb's copy has only in-frame clones and leaves some out. The table shows 60,000 to 75,000 clones, with 84% occurring only once. Points from the study as a whole: At 3 weeks on treatment, tumor-associated clones expanded more with durable benefit.

CDR3 size: 18 residues. CDR1 and CDR2 (germline): SGHRS, YFSETQ. Trimming removed 0 bases from V and 3 bases from J; junction bases left unmatched: 10. As to time point: pretreatment peripheral blood. Comment on this clone: Its cognate antigen is unknown.

The V gene is TRBV5-1, the J gene TRBJ2-3, with TRBD2 matching over 10 bases. Specimen: PBMCs, collected around atezolizumab (anti-PD-L1) treatment. This clonotype originated in a woman in her 70s with urothelial cancer. CDR3 DNA: TGCGCCAGCAGCTTGGAATACACTAGCGGGATTGTGACAGATACGCAGTATTTT. Its translation: CASSLEYTSGIVTDTQYF.